These T cell receptor beta chains were read from a single sample in a study of human T cells and chemical hapten exposure. TCRdb itself ran the RACE reads through MiXCR, one entry per CDR3 protein. The sample carries about 340,000 distinct CDR3 sequences, approximately 6.9% recorded once. The sample was whole blood, taken in connection with sensitization to the hapten diphenylcyclopropenone (DPC). Every receptor here comes from a woman younger than 30 with alopecia areata. Some clones in this sample may be carry-over from other donors' samples. The CDR3 runs from the conserved cysteine through the conserved F or W. D genes are given only for firm matches. Where a row states a size, it is once, few, many or the class of an expanded clone; other rows omit it.

J: TRBJ1-6
size: many
V: TRBV6-1
D: .
DNA: TGTGCCAGCAGTGAAGCCTGGGCAGACCTTCTGACACCCCTCCACTTT
CDR3: CASSEAWADLLTPLHF

J: TRBJ1-4
size: .
V: TRBV13
D: .
DNA: TGTGCCAGCAGCACAAACAGAGCAACTAATGAAAAACTGTTTTTT
CDR3: CASSTNRATNEKLFF

J: TRBJ1-4
size: many
V: TRBV20-1
D: .
DNA: TGCAGTGCGAGCCTGGCTAATGAAAAACTGTTTTTT
CDR3: CSASLANEKLFF

J: TRBJ1-3
size: .
V: TRBV20-1
D: TRBD1
DNA: TGCAGTGCCCCCGGGACAGGAGGAAACACCATATATTTT
CDR3: CSAPGTGGNTIYF

J: TRBJ2-3
size: many
V: TRBV28
D: .
DNA: TGTGCCAGCATCCAAACAGGGCCTAGCACAGATACGCAGTATTTT
CDR3: CASIQTGPSTDTQYF

J: TRBJ2-3
size: few
V: TRBV20-1
D: .
DNA: TGCAGTGCTAAGACTAGTTGGTACGGAGTAGATACGCAGTATTTT
CDR3: CSAKTSWYGVDTQYF

J: TRBJ1-2
size: many
V: TRBV7-8
D: .
DNA: TGTGCCAGTACTCTGGCCGGACTCTATGGCTACACCTTC
CDR3: CASTLAGLYGYTF

J: TRBJ2-6
size: .
V: TRBV9
D: TRBD2
DNA: TGTGCCAGCAGGGGAGGGGCTGGGGCCAACGTCCTGACTTTC
CDR3: CASRGGAGANVLTF

J: TRBJ1-3
size: .
V: TRBV27
D: TRBD1
DNA: TGTGCCAGCAGGGACAGGGTCCGCTCTGGAAACACCATATATTTT
CDR3: CASRDRVRSGNTIYF

J: TRBJ1-2
size: few
V: TRBV5-1
D: TRBD1
DNA: TGCGCCAGCAGCCGTCGGTACAGGGGAAACTATGGCTACACCTTC
CDR3: CASSRRYRGNYGYTF

J: TRBJ2-1
size: .
V: TRBV5-1
D: TRBD2
DNA: TGCGCCAGCAGGACTAGCGGGCCCTACAATGAGCAGTTCTTC
CDR3: CASRTSGPYNEQFF

J: TRBJ2-3
size: many
V: TRBV5-1
D: .
DNA: TGCGCCAGCCACGGAGGGGCAATAAGGACAGATACGCAGTATTTT
CDR3: CASHGGAIRTDTQYF

J: TRBJ2-3
size: .
V: TRBV6-5
D: .
DNA: TGTGCCAGCAGGACTAGGAGGGGACTCACAGATACGCAGTATTTT
CDR3: CASRTRRGLTDTQYF

J: TRBJ2-3
size: many
V: TRBV7-2
D: TRBD2
DNA: TGTGCCAGCAGGGTCGGGCTAGCGGGGGGTGATACGCAGTATTTT
CDR3: CASRVGLAGGDTQYF

J: TRBJ2-7
size: few
V: TRBV4-3
D: TRBD1
DNA: TGCGCCAGCAGCCAGCAATCCGGGGACAGATCCTACGAGCAGTACTTC
CDR3: CASSQQSGDRSYEQYF

J: TRBJ2-3
size: many
V: TRBV15
D: .
DNA: TGTGCCACCACAGCAGAGAATATGGCAGATACGCAGTATTTT
CDR3: CATTAENMADTQYF

J: TRBJ2-1
size: many
V: TRBV24-1
D: TRBD2
DNA: TGTGCCACCAGTGGGACCGGGACTACCAAATCCAATGAGCAGTTCTTC
CDR3: CATSGTGTTKSNEQFF

J: TRBJ1-1
size: .
V: TRBV27
D: TRBD1
DNA: TGTACCAGCAGTCTAGGACAGGGTATCATGAACACTGAAGCTTTCTTT
CDR3: CTSSLGQGIMNTEAFF

J: TRBJ2-2
size: few
V: TRBV6-5
D: .
DNA: TGTGCCAGCAGTTACTCGCTGGGCACCGGGGAGCTGTTTTTT
CDR3: CASSYSLGTGELFF

J: TRBJ2-7
size: .
V: TRBV7-8
D: .
DNA: TGTGCCAGCAGCTTAGTACAGGGCCCCTACGAGCAGTACTTC
CDR3: CASSLVQGPYEQYF

J: TRBJ1-6
size: few
V: TRBV5-1
D: .
DNA: TGCGCCAGCAGCCCGGAGGCACAGCCTAATTCACCCCTCCACTTT
CDR3: CASSPEAQPNSPLHF

J: TRBJ2-3
size: many
V: TRBV20-1
D: .
DNA: TGCAGTGCCCCGGGGGCCTTTGTAGCAGATACGCAGTATTTT
CDR3: CSAPGAFVADTQYF

J: TRBJ2-5
size: many
V: TRBV11-1
D: .
DNA: TGTGCCAGCAGTTACCAGGCAGGGGCGATACAAGAGACCCAGTACTTC
CDR3: CASSYQAGAIQETQYF

J: TRBJ1-3
size: few
V: TRBV4-3
D: .
DNA: TGCGCCAGCAGCCAAGATCTAGGGATCGGTGGAAACACCATATATTTT
CDR3: CASSQDLGIGGNTIYF

J: TRBJ2-3
size: many
V: TRBV29-1
D: .
DNA: TGCAGCGTTGTGCTTGCGTACTTAAGCACAGATACGCAGTATTTT
CDR3: CSVVLAYLSTDTQYF

J: TRBJ2-4
size: many
V: TRBV7-9
D: .
DNA: TGTGCCAGCAGCTTGGGGGAAGCCAAAAACATTCAGTACTTC
CDR3: CASSLGEAKNIQYF

J: TRBJ2-1
size: few
V: TRBV7-2
D: .
DNA: TGTGCCAGCAGCTTATCGATCGAGCCCTCCTACAATGAGCAGTTCTTC
CDR3: CASSLSIEPSYNEQFF

J: TRBJ2-7
size: few
V: TRBV20-1
D: .
DNA: TGCAGTGCTAGAGAAAGTCAGGGGAGAGGGGCCTACGAGCAGTACTTC
CDR3: CSARESQGRGAYEQYF

J: TRBJ2-5
size: .
V: TRBV7-2
D: .
DNA: TGTGCCAGCAGCTTAGGAGGGGCCGCAGAGACCCAGTACTTC
CDR3: CASSLGGAAETQYF

J: TRBJ1-1
size: .
V: TRBV5-1
D: TRBD1
DNA: TGCGCCACTAAATCCCTGGACAGGGACGCTTTCTTT
CDR3: CATKSLDRDAFF

J: TRBJ1-1
size: .
V: TRBV6-5
D: .
DNA: TGTGCCAGCAGTTTCGGAACGGACGGGAACACTGAAGCTTTCTTT
CDR3: CASSFGTDGNTEAFF

J: TRBJ2-1
size: many
V: TRBV2
D: .
DNA: TGTGCCAGCAGTGCTGACTATTTTGAGGTTGGTGAGCAGTTCTTC
CDR3: CASSADYFEVGEQFF

J: TRBJ2-3
size: few
V: TRBV10-3
D: .
DNA: TGTGCCATCAGGAGCACAGGAAAGGAACCAGATACGCAGTATTTT
CDR3: CAIRSTGKEPDTQYF

J: TRBJ2-5
size: few
V: TRBV12-3/TRBV12-4
D: TRBD1
DNA: TGTGCCAGCAGTGGGACAGGGGGTTCAGAGACCCAGTACTTC
CDR3: CASSGTGGSETQYF

J: TRBJ2-5
size: many
V: TRBV27
D: TRBD2
DNA: TGTGCCAGCAGTACACTAGCGGGAGTACAAGAGACCCAGTACTTC
CDR3: CASSTLAGVQETQYF

J: TRBJ2-3
size: few
V: TRBV7-6
D: TRBD2
DNA: TGTGCCAGCAGCTTAGTAAGGCGGGGGGGCGGAGATACGCAGTATTTT
CDR3: CASSLVRRGGGDTQYF

J: TRBJ1-5
size: few
V: TRBV20-1
D: TRBD1
DNA: TGCAGTGTCCGACCGCCTGGGGCGACAGGGGAGGGTCAGCCCCAGCATTTT
CDR3: CSVRPPGATGEGQPQHF

J: TRBJ1-5
size: many
V: TRBV18
D: .
DNA: TGTGCCAGCTCACCCCCCTATAGCAATCAGCCCCAGCATTTT
CDR3: CASSPPYSNQPQHF

J: TRBJ1-5
size: few
V: TRBV6-2/TRBV6-3
D: TRBD1
DNA: TGTGCCAGCAGCCGGACAGGGGCAGGCAATCAGCCCCAGCATTTT
CDR3: CASSRTGAGNQPQHF

J: TRBJ2-3
size: .
V: TRBV13
D: TRBD2
DNA: TGTGCCAGCAGCTTAAAACTAGCGGGGACCACAGATACGCAGTATTTT
CDR3: CASSLKLAGTTDTQYF

J: TRBJ1-1
size: many
V: TRBV28
D: .
DNA: TGTGCCAGCAGACAGAACACTGAAGCTTTCTTT
CDR3: CASRQNTEAFF

J: TRBJ2-3
size: few
V: TRBV6-4
D: TRBD2
DNA: TGTGCCAGCAGTGAAGGTAGCGGGGGGACAGATACGCAGTATTTT
CDR3: CASSEGSGGTDTQYF

J: TRBJ2-7
size: many
V: TRBV20-1
D: .
DNA: TGCAGCACGAAGGGGGGGCAAGAAGACGAGCAGTACTTC
CDR3: CSTKGGQEDEQYF

J: TRBJ1-2
size: few
V: TRBV25-1
D: .
DNA: TGTGCCAGCAGTTGGGGGCTCTATGGCTACACCTTC
CDR3: CASSWGLYGYTF

J: TRBJ2-3
size: .
V: TRBV5-6
D: TRBD2
DNA: TGTGCCAGCAGCTTTAGCGGGGGGGCCAGAGATACGCAGTATTTT
CDR3: CASSFSGGARDTQYF

J: TRBJ1-2
size: .
V: TRBV5-5
D: TRBD1
DNA: TGTGCCAGCAGCGCTAGACAGGGAACTAACTATGGCTACACCTTC
CDR3: CASSARQGTNYGYTF

J: TRBJ1-1
size: .
V: TRBV4-3
D: .
DNA: TGCGCCAGCAGCCAAGCGACGGAGAACACTGAAGCTTTCTTT
CDR3: CASSQATENTEAFF

J: TRBJ1-5
size: few
V: TRBV20-1
D: .
DNA: TGCAGTGCTAGAGTGGACCAAGATCAGCCCCAGCATTTT
CDR3: CSARVDQDQPQHF

J: TRBJ2-5
size: few
V: TRBV7-2
D: .
DNA: TGTGCCAGCAGCTTCCGACTCAACCTCGCCCCTCAAGAGACCCAGTACTTC
CDR3: CASSFRLNLAPQETQYF

J: TRBJ1-1
size: few
V: TRBV29-1
D: .
DNA: TGCAGCGTTGAAGCACCGCTCTCGCTCACTGAAGCTTTCTTT
CDR3: CSVEAPLSLTEAFF

J: TRBJ1-6
size: .
V: TRBV21-1
D: .
DNA: TGTGTCAGCAGTCCCTGGGCCCAAGATTCACCCCTCCACTTT
CDR3: CVSSPWAQDSPLHF

J: TRBJ2-3
size: few
V: TRBV27
D: TRBD2
DNA: TGTGCCAGCAGTACGAAGGGACTAGCGGCAAGCACAGATACGCAGTATTTT
CDR3: CASSTKGLAASTDTQYF

J: TRBJ1-6
size: .
V: TRBV3-1
D: .
DNA: TGTGCCAGCAGCCAAGCCCCCGGGGGCAAAGGATCACCCCTCCACTTT
CDR3: CASSQAPGGKGSPLHF

J: TRBJ2-3
size: few
V: TRBV7-2
D: .
DNA: TGTGCCAGCAGCTTAGCGCATGGGGGGGGCGTCACAGATACGCAGTATTTT
CDR3: CASSLAHGGGVTDTQYF

J: TRBJ1-2
size: many
V: TRBV7-2
D: TRBD1
DNA: TGTGCCAGCAGCTCCCAGACAGGGGTCTATGGCTACACCTTC
CDR3: CASSSQTGVYGYTF

J: TRBJ2-5
size: many
V: TRBV9
D: .
DNA: TGTGCCAGCAGCGTCGGGGCAGACCAAGAGACCCAGTACTTC
CDR3: CASSVGADQETQYF

J: TRBJ2-7
size: .
V: TRBV6-2/TRBV6-3
D: .
DNA: TGTGCCAGCAGTTACTTGGGTAACCACGAGCAGTACTTC
CDR3: CASSYLGNHEQYF